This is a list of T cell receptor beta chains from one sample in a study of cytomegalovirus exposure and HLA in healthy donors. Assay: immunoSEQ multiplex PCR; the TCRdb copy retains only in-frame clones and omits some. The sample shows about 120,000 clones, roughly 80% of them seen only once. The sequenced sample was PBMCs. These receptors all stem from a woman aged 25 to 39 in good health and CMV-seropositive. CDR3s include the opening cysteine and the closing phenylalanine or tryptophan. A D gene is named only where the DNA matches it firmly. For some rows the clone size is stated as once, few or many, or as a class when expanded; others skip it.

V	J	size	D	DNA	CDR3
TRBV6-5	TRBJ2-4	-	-	TGTGCCAGCAGTTACGCAGGGCCAGCCAAAAACATTCAGTACTTC	CASSYAGPAKNIQYF
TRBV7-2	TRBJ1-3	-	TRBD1	TGTGCCAGCAGCTTACAGGGGGCAAGGGGAAACACCATATATTTT	CASSLQGARGNTIYF
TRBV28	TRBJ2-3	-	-	TGTGCCAGCAGTTTAGTGGGCGGGGGCGGGGGAACAGATACGCAGTATTTT	CASSLVGGGGGTDTQYF
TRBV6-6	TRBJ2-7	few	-	TGTGCCAGCAGTTACGTACAGGTTCCCTACGAGCAGTACTTC	CASSYVQVPYEQYF
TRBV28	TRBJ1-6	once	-	TGTGCCAGCCGACAGGCCAATTCACCCCTCCACTTT	CASRQANSPLHF
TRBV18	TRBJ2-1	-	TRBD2	TGTGCCAGCTCACCCAGCGGGGGCCGCCTCTACAATGAGCAGTTCTTC	CASSPSGGRLYNEQFF
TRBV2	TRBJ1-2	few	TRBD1	TGTGCCAGCAGACCCGGACAGGAGCGGATCTATGGCTACACCTTC	CASRPGQERIYGYTF
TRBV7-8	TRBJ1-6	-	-	TGTGCCAGCAGCTTAAGCGCTCCGGGGGCACCCCTCCACTTT	CASSLSAPGAPLHF
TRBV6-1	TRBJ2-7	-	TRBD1	TGTGCCAGCGCACGGGACAGCTCCTACGAGCAGTACTTC	CASARDSSYEQYF
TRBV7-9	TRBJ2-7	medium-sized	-	TGTGCCAGCAGTGGGGAGGCCTACTACGAGCAGTACTTC	CASSGEAYYEQYF
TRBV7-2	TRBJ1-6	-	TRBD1	TGTGCCAGCAGCCGTCCAGGGGACAGGGGGCGAGGGTCACCCCTCCACTTT	CASSRPGDRGRGSPLHF
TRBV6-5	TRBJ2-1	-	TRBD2	TGTGCCAGCAGAAGGGCGGGGGGCGCCTACAATGAGCAGTTCTTC	CASRRAGGAYNEQFF
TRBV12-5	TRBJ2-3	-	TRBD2	TGTGCTAGTGGTACGGGACTAGTCGCCGATACGCAGTATTTT	CASGTGLVADTQYF
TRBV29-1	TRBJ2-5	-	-	TGCAGCGTTAGGTGGAGGGGCACAGTACAAGAGACCCAGTACTTC	CSVRWRGTVQETQYF
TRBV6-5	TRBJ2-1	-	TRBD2	TGTGCCAGCAGTTACCTTAGCGGGGGATACAATGAGCAGTTCTTC	CASSYLSGGYNEQFF
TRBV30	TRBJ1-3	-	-	TGTGCCTGGAGCGGGGGGGGTTCTGGAAACACCATATATTTT	CAWSGGGSGNTIYF
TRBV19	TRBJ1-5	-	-	TGTGCCAGTAGTATAGTTAACAGGGAGAGCAATCAGCCCCAGCATTTT	CASSIVNRESNQPQHF
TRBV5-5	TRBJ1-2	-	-	TGTGCCAGCAGCCCCGGAGGAGGGCGACTTCTGGGCTACACCTTC	CASSPGGGRLLGYTF
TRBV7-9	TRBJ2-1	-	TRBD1	TGTGCCAGCAGCCGGACAGGGAACAATGAGCAGTTCTTC	CASSRTGNNEQFF
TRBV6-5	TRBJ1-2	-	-	TGTGCCAGCAGTTTCGGGGTCTTTCCTGATGGCTACACCTTC	CASSFGVFPDGYTF
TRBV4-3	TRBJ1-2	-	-	TGCGCCAGCAGCCAAGTCACCCAGGGTAACTATGGCTACACCTTC	CASSQVTQGNYGYTF
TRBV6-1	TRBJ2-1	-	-	TGTGCCAGCAGTGAAGCGCGGAGCGGACCATACAATGAGCAGTTCTTC	CASSEARSGPYNEQFF
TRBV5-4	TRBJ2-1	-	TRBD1	TGTGCCAGCAGCTCGCCGGGACAGGGGGTGGACAATGAGCAGTTCTTC	CASSSPGQGVDNEQFF
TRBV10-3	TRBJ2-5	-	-	TGTGCCATCAGCCCACAGGGTCGTGGGACCCAGTACTTC	CAISPQGRGTQYF